The following is a T cell receptor (beta chain) sequence with its context. The specificity of this receptor is unknown. No base quality values were provided; no much bigger clone lies one nucleotide off. The sample originates from a study of CD8 T cells in ankylosing spondylitis (dated by TCRdb to 2016 to 2017). At the level of the whole study: The study profiled T cell receptor beta repertoires in healthy donors and ankylosing spondylitis patients to find disease-linked TCR variants. The full study cohort comprised some 27 ankylosing spondylitis patients and roughly 100 healthy donors. Peripheral blood was sampled, and synovial fluid was also collected from ankylosing spondylitis patients.

The germline V end is reduced by 3 bases and the J end by 0 bases; junction bases left unmatched: 11. From its cysteine to its phenylalanine, the CDR3 spans 17 amino acids. Kept here is only the CDR3 DNA, which spans 51 bases and is read in frame from base 1. The sequencer listed for this sample is Illumina HiSeq 2500. TCR beta libraries were prepared by quantitative 5'-RACE with molecular barcodes. As for the original processing: Disease-linked TCR variants were identified with a new computational method built on a probabilistic model of VDJ rearrangement. The raw public reads went through TCRdb reprocessing: fastp at Q25, MiXCR clone calling, in-frame beta chains kept. Entries that share a CDR3 protein sequence are merged under the most common genes and DNA. It is TCRdb's table, rather than the study itself, that gives the V and J calls and clone size. The sample profile shows around 540,000 distinct CDR3 sequences; 9.5% to 15% of them were found once. The ten largest account for 6.8% of the sample.

What the work shows at the level of the full study, not this receptor alone: The disease-linked clones were reported to be significantly enriched in matched synovial fluid samples from ankylosing spondylitis patients. The disease-linked clones had a CD8+ phenotype and were found at relatively low frequencies in peripheral blood. Some motif variants had previously been reported in the synovial fluid and blood of reactive arthritis patients, which suggests shared mechanisms of disease initiation. Blood from ankylosing spondylitis patients appeared to be characterized by a TCR beta motif composed of eight or nine highly homologous amino acid variants.

Material for sequencing was blood, either unsorted or a sorted T cell fraction (not recorded which). The chain employs TRBV12-3 or TRBV12-4 and TRBJ2-7; 7 nucleotides in the junction match TRBD1. This TCR derives from a male donor with ankylosing spondylitis. For the CDR3, the sequence is CASSFKRPGTVSYEQYF. The nucleotides are TGTGCCAGCAGTTTTAAACGTCCCGGGACAGTCTCCTACGAGCAGTACTTC.